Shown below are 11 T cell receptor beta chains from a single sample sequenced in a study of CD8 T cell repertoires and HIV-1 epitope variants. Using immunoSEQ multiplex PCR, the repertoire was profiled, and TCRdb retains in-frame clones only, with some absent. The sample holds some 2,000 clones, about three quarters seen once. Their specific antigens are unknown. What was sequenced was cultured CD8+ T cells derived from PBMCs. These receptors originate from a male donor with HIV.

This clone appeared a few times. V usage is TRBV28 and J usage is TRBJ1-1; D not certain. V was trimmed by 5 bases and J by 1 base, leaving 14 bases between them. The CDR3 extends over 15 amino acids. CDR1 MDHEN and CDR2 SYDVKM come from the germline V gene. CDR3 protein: CASSMTGRRNTEAFF. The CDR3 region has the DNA TGTGCCAGCAGTATGACTGGGCGTCGGAACACTGAAGCTTTCTTT.

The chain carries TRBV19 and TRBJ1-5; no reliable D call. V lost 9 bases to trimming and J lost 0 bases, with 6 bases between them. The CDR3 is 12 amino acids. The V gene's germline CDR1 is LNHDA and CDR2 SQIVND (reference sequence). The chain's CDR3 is CASSYSNQPQHF. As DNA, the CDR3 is TGTGCCAGCTCATATAGCAATCAGCCCCAGCATTTT.

The CDR3 here is CASSPQTGVRTDTQYF. The DNA for the CDR3 is TGTGCCAGCAGCCCGCAGACAGGGGTACGCACAGATACGCAGTATTTT. V gene TRBV7-8 combines with J gene TRBJ2-3, with 8 positions matching TRBD1. Germline CDR1 reads SGHVS; CDR2 reads FQNEAQ. The CDR3 is 16 amino acids. J was trimmed by 1 base and V by 5 bases; bases with no gene match: 8.

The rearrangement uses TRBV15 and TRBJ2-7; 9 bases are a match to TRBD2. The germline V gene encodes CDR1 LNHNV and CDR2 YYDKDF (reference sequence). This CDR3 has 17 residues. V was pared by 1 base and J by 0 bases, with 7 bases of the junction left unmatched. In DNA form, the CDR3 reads TGTGCCACCAGCAGAGCAACCTTAGCGGGGGACTCCTACGAGCAGTACTTC. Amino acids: CATSRATLAGDSYEQYF.

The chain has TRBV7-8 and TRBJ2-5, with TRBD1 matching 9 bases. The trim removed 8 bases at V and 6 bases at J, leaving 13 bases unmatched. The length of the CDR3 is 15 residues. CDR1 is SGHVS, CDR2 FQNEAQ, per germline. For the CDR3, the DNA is TGTGCCAGCGCTAAGGAAACAGGGGGCCGACAGACCCAGTACTTC. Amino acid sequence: CASAKETGGRQTQYF.

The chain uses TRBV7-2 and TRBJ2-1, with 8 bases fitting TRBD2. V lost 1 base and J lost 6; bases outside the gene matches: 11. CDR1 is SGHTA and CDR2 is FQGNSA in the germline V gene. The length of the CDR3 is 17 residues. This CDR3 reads CASSLEPRTSWGNEQFF. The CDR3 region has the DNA TGTGCCAGCAGCTTAGAGCCCCGGACTAGCTGGGGCAATGAGCAGTTCTTC. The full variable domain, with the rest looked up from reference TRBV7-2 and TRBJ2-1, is GAGVSQSPSNKVTEKGKDVELRCDPISGHTALYWYRQSLGQGLEFLIYFQGNSAPDKSGLPSDRFSAERTGGSVSTLTIQRTQQEDSAVYLCASSLEPRTSWGNEQFFGPGTRLTVL.

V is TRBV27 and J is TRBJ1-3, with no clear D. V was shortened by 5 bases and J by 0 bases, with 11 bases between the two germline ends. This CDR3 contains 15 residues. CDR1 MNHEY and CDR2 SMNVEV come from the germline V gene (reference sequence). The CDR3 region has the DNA TGTGCCAGCAGTGCGGACGGATACTCTGGAAACACCATATATTTT. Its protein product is CASSADGYSGNTIYF.

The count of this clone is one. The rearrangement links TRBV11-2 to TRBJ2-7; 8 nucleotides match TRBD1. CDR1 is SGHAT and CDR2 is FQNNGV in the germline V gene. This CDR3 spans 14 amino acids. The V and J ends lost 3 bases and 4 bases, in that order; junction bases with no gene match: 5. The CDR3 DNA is TGTGCCAGCAGCTTCGGACAGGGAGGATACGAGCAGTACTTC. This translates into CASSFGQGGYEQYF.

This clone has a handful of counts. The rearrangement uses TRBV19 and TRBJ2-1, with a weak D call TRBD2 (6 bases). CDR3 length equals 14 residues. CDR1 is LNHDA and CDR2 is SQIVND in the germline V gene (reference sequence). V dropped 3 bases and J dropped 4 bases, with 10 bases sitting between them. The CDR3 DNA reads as TGTGCCAGTAGTATGTCGGGACTTTACAATGAGCAGTTCTTC. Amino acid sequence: CASSMSGLYNEQFF.

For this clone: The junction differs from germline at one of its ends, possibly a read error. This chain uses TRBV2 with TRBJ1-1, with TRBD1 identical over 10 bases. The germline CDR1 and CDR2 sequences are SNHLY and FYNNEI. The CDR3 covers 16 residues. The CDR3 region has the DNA TGTGTCAGCAGTGGGGCCGGACAGGGGGGCGGCACTGAAGCTTTCTTT. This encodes CVSSGAGQGGGTEAFF.

The CDR3 DNA is TGTGCCAGCAGTTCCCGGGCGGATTCTGAGACCCAGTACTTC. Translation gives CASSSRADSETQYF. The rearrangement links TRBV28 to TRBJ2-5; D is ambiguous. The CDR3 runs to 14 residues. The ends were cut back, 4 bases at V and 5 bases at J, with 14 bases in the middle. CDR1 is MDHEN and CDR2 is SYDVKM in the germline V gene.